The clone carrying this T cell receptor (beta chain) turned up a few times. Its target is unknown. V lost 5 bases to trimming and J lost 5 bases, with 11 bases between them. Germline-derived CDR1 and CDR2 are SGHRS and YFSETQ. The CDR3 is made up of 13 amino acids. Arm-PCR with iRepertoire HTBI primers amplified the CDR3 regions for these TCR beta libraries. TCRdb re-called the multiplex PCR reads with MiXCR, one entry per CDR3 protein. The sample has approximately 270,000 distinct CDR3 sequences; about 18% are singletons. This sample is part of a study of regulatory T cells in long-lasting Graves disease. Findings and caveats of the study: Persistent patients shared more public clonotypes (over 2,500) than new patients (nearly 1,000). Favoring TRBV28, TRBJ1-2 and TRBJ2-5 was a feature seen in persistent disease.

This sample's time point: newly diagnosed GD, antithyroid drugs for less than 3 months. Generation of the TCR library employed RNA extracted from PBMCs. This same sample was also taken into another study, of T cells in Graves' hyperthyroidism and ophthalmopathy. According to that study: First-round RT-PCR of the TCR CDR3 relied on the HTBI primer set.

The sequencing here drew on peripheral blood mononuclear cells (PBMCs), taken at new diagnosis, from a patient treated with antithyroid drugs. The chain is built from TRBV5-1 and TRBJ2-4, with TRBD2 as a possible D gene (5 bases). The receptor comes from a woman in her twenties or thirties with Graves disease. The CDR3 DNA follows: TGCGCCAGCAGTTCCGGGGTTGAAAACATTCAGTACTTC. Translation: CASSSGVENIQYF.